The present entry profiles one T cell receptor beta chain with its context. Its antigen is unknown. Germline V gene lookup returns CDR1 SGHRS and CDR2 YFSETQ. Trimming pared 3 bases from V and 6 bases from J, leaving 12 bases between. The CDR3 covers 13 residues. The authors incorporated unique molecular identifiers into the TCR beta cDNA libraries. TCRdb re-called the PCR reads with MiXCR, one entry per CDR3 protein. The repertoire consists of approximately 770,000 distinct CDR3 sequences, with approximately 44% occurring once and the leading ten covering 4.9%. This sample was included in a study of post-analysis software for immune sequencing data. Overall study findings and caveats: A handful of TRBV segments appeared more often in patients than in controls, and TRBV5-6, TRBV5-1 and TRBV20-1 were among these. Strong co-clustering by F measure was seen for same-batch samples.

The origin of this receptor is a girl under 18 with multiple sclerosis. The genes are TRBV5-1 and TRBJ1-1; D is uncertain. The sample taken for sequencing was blood. Written as DNA, the CDR3 is TGCGCCAGCAGCTCGATGGGTATCGCTGAAGCTTTCTTT. Its protein is CASSSMGIAEAFF.